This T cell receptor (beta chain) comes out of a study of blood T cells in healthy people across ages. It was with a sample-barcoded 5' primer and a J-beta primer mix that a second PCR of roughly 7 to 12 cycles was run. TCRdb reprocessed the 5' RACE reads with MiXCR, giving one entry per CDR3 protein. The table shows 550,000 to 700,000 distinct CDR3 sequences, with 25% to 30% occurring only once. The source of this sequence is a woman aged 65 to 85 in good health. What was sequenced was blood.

CDR3 in DNA: TGTGCCAGCAGCCGCGGACAGCACGCGAACACCGGGGAGCTGTTTTTT. Protein product: CASSRGQHANTGELFF. The rearrangement joins TRBV3-1 to TRBJ2-2, with TRBD1 as a possible D gene (6 bases). Germline assignment: CDR1 LGHDT and CDR2 YNNKEL (reference sequence). V lost 4 bases and J lost 0, with 12 bases in between. The CDR3 extends over 16 amino acids.